Listed below are T cell receptor beta chains from one sample, sequenced in a study of T cell changes during pregnancy in multiple sclerosis. This table comes from immunoSEQ multiplex PCR, and its TCRdb copy is limited to in-frame clones, with some not included. This table holds roughly 59,000 clones, over 85% found once. The sequencing used CD8+ T cells from peripheral blood mononuclear cells, collected in the second trimester of pregnancy. These receptor sequences come from a female donor with multiple sclerosis, enrolled in a pregnancy study. Both conserved end residues are part of each CDR3. D genes are given only for firm matches. Some rows have no size entry. The others give once, few or many, or a class for an expanded clone.

V gene: TRBV27
J gene: TRBJ2-5
clone size: -
D gene: TRBD1
CDR3 length: 15
CDR3 protein: CASSPRDSIQETQYF
CDR3 DNA: TGTGCCAGCAGTCCCCGGGACAGCATCCAAGAGACCCAGTACTTC

V gene: TRBV27
J gene: TRBJ2-5
clone size: -
D gene: -
CDR3 length: 14
CDR3 protein: CASSLTGVQETQYF
CDR3 DNA: TGTGCCAGCAGTTTAACCGGGGTACAAGAGACCCAGTACTTC

V gene: TRBV6-1
J gene: TRBJ2-1
clone size: once
D gene: -
CDR3 length: 10
CDR3 protein: CASEAGRQFF
CDR3 DNA: TGTGCCAGCGAGGCGGGCAGGCAGTTCTTC

V gene: TRBV28
J gene: TRBJ2-7
clone size: -
D gene: -
CDR3 length: 15
CDR3 protein: CASSSGQLGGYEQYF
CDR3 DNA: TGTGCCAGCTCCTCGGGACAGCTCGGGGGTTACGAGCAGTACTTC

V gene: TRBV28
J gene: TRBJ1-2
clone size: -
D gene: -
CDR3 length: 15
CDR3 protein: CASSYPGQSPYGYTF
CDR3 DNA: TGTGCCAGCAGCTATCCGGGACAATCCCCCTATGGCTACACCTTC

V gene: TRBV19
J gene: TRBJ1-4
clone size: -
D gene: -
CDR3 length: 12
CDR3 protein: CASSMGAEKLFF
CDR3 DNA: TGTGCCAGTAGTATGGGAGCCGAAAAACTGTTTTTT

V gene: TRBV4-1
J gene: TRBJ1-4
clone size: -
D gene: TRBD1
CDR3 length: 16
CDR3 protein: CASSQEAGGDNEKLFF
CDR3 DNA: TGCGCCAGCAGCCAAGAAGCAGGGGGTGATAATGAAAAACTGTTTTTT

V gene: TRBV6-5
J gene: TRBJ2-1
clone size: -
D gene: TRBD2
CDR3 length: 16
CDR3 protein: CASSYSPSGSVDEQFF
CDR3 DNA: TGTGCCAGCAGTTACTCGCCTAGCGGGAGTGTCGATGAGCAGTTCTTC

V gene: TRBV19
J gene: TRBJ1-1
clone size: once
D gene: -
CDR3 length: 13
CDR3 protein: CASTSFSRDEAFF
CDR3 DNA: TGTGCCAGTACCTCTTTTTCCCGCGATGAAGCTTTCTTT

V gene: TRBV5-1
J gene: TRBJ2-1
clone size: -
D gene: -
CDR3 length: 11
CDR3 protein: CASSQGNEQFF
CDR3 DNA: TGCGCCAGCAGCCAGGGGAATGAGCAGTTCTTC

V gene: TRBV7-9
J gene: TRBJ1-1
clone size: few
D gene: TRBD1
CDR3 length: 17
CDR3 protein: CASSFPGGKGLATEAFF
CDR3 DNA: TGTGCCAGCAGCTTCCCAGGGGGAAAGGGTTTGGCCACTGAAGCTTTCTTT

V gene: TRBV7-9
J gene: TRBJ1-1
clone size: once
D gene: -
CDR3 length: 16
CDR3 protein: CASSSLPGSADTEAFF
CDR3 DNA: TGTGCCAGCAGCTCCCTCCCAGGGTCGGCGGACACTGAAGCTTTCTTT

V gene: TRBV5-6
J gene: TRBJ2-7
clone size: -
D gene: TRBD1
CDR3 length: 12
CDR3 protein: CASSATGGEQYF
CDR3 DNA: TGTGCCAGCAGCGCCACAGGGGGCGAGCAGTACTTC

V gene: TRBV2
J gene: TRBJ2-1
clone size: -
D gene: TRBD2
CDR3 length: 18
CDR3 protein: CASAGGLAVTSSYNEQFF
CDR3 DNA: TGTGCCAGCGCCGGAGGACTAGCGGTTACGAGCTCCTACAATGAGCAGTTCTTC

V gene: TRBV14
J gene: TRBJ1-3
clone size: -
D gene: -
CDR3 length: 15
CDR3 protein: CASSQDSSTGNTIYF
CDR3 DNA: TGTGCCAGCAGCCAAGATTCGAGCACTGGAAACACCATATATTTT

V gene: TRBV2
J gene: TRBJ2-1
clone size: -
D gene: -
CDR3 length: 13
CDR3 protein: CASAYLRNNEQFF
CDR3 DNA: TGTGCCAGCGCTTATCTTAGAAACAATGAGCAGTTCTTC

V gene: TRBV5-6
J gene: TRBJ1-1
clone size: -
D gene: TRBD1
CDR3 length: 15
CDR3 protein: CASSSPGQGRLEAFF
CDR3 DNA: TGTGCCAGCAGCTCGCCGGGACAGGGTAGACTCGAAGCTTTCTTT

V gene: TRBV29-1
J gene: TRBJ2-3
clone size: -
D gene: -
CDR3 length: 12
CDR3 protein: CSVVSSTDTQYF
CDR3 DNA: TGCAGCGTTGTCAGTAGCACAGATACGCAGTATTTT

V gene: TRBV9
J gene: TRBJ2-1
clone size: -
D gene: -
CDR3 length: 14
CDR3 protein: CASSPSDNYNEQFF
CDR3 DNA: TGTGCCAGCAGCCCTTCGGACAATTACAATGAGCAGTTCTTC

V gene: TRBV27
J gene: TRBJ1-5
clone size: -
D gene: -
CDR3 length: 13
CDR3 protein: CASRAMGGQPQHF
CDR3 DNA: TGTGCCAGCAGGGCGATGGGGGGTCAGCCCCAGCATTTT